This TCR beta chain comes out of a study of blood T cell repertoires in COVID-19. This CDR3 is built from 12 residues. Per the germline V gene, CDR1 is SGHRS and CDR2 is YFSETQ. With regard to this clone: Germline and junction disagree at one end, which may indicate a read error.

TCRdb's table, derived via immunoSEQ multiplex PCR, lists solely in-frame clones and lacks some. The sample contains about 220,000 clones, 82% of which appear only once. Sequencing was performed on peripheral blood. The sequence was obtained from a woman older than 75 with COVID-19, enrolled during active disease. The V and J genes are TRBV5-1 and TRBJ2-1; 10 bases match TRBD1. Written as DNA, the CDR3 is TGCGCCAGCAGCTTGGCGGGGGACAGGGGACTCTTC. Encoded protein: CASSLAGDRGLF. Full variable domain (missing parts from reference TRBV5-1 and TRBJ2-1): KAGVTQTPRYLIKTRGQQVTLSCSPISGHRSVSWYQQTPGQGLQFLFEYFSETQRNKGNFPGRFSGRQFSNSRSEMNVSTLELGDSALYLCASSLAGDRGLFGPGTRLTVL.